The 26 T cell receptor beta chains given below trace back to one sample, sequenced in a study of patients and donors after allogeneic stem cell transplantation (dated by TCRdb to 2019 to 2021). Libraries were constructed by RT-PCR. Sequencing instrument: NextSeq 550. The public reads were run again by TCRdb, first through fastp at Q25 and then through MiXCR, and only productive beta chains were kept. Rows with one shared CDR3 protein collapse into an entry with the most common genes and DNA. Within this sample are about 28,000 distinct CDR3 sequences, with under 7.5% of them counted one time only. Nearly 35% of the sample belongs to the ten largest clones. Sample: blood, either unsorted or a sorted T cell fraction (not recorded which). Receptor source: a human donor who was either an allogeneic HSCT recipient or a stem cell or donor lymphocyte infusion donor (not recorded which). It is not recorded whose cells these are; they may come from a transplant donor.

This chain connects TRBV18 to TRBJ2-4; 8 nucleotides match TRBD1. The CDR3 is made up of 16 amino acids. CDR1 is KGHSH, CDR2 LQKENI, per germline. J lost 7 bases, V lost 0 bases, and 8 bases had no gene match. This CDR3 reads CASSPPGDRGRNIQYF. CDR3 nucleotide sequence: TGTGCCAGCTCACCACCGGGTGACAGGGGTAGGAACATTCAGTACTTC.

Ten or more counts support this clonotype. V is TRBV6-6 and J is TRBJ1-1; no definite D call. Per germline, CDR1 MNHNY and CDR2 SVGAGI (reference sequence). V lost 6 bases, J lost 8 bases, and 16 bases lay in between. CDR3 length: 13 amino acids. The CDR3 nucleotides are TGTGCCAGCAGACCCAACCCCAGACGGGAAGCTTTCTTT. Protein: CASRPNPRREAFF.

Within the sample, this clonotype is large. The V gene is TRBV11-3, the J gene TRBJ2-1; tentatively, D is TRBD2 (6 bases). V was trimmed by 1 base and J by 0 bases, leaving 7 bases between them. The CDR3 loop spans 15 amino acids. Germline assignment: CDR1 SGHNT and CDR2 YENEEA. The CDR3 bases are TGTGCCAGCAGCTTAGGGGGGGTCTCCTACAATGAGCAGTTCTTC. Translating it yields CASSLGGVSYNEQFF.

This clonotype has a count of ten or more. The chain carries TRBV7-3 and TRBJ2-1; 9 nucleotides agree with TRBD2. Germline assignment: CDR1 SGHTA and CDR2 FQGTGA. Trimming removed 4 bases from V and 6 bases from J; junction bases left unmatched: 7. The length of the CDR3 is 15 residues. This chain's CDR3 is CASSSREGYFNEQFF. The CDR3 DNA sequence: TGTGCCAGCAGCTCGCGGGAGGGCTACTTCAATGAGCAGTTCTTC.

The rearrangement joins TRBV11-1 to TRBJ1-1, with 9 bases that match TRBD1. CDR1 and CDR2 from the germline V gene are SGHAT and FQDESV (reference sequence). CDR3 length equals 13 residues. Losses at the gene ends were 5 bases for V and 14 bases for J; bases not matched to a gene: 12. The CDR3 coding sequence is TGTGCCAGCAGCGACGAAACAGGGGGCGGTGTCTTCTTT. Its protein is CASSDETGGGVFF.

This clonotype showed up many times. The chain has TRBV4-2 and TRBJ2-4; maybe TRBD1 (6 bases). This CDR3 has 16 amino acids. Trimming pared 0 bases from V and 8 bases from J, leaving 17 bases between. The germline V gene encodes CDR1 LGHNA and CDR2 YNFKEQ. Written as DNA, the CDR3 is TGTGCCAGCAGCCAAGAGCAACAGGGACCGCGCCACATTCAGTACTTC. Translation gives CASSQEQQGPRHIQYF.

In its sample, this clonotype was seen a few times. The chain employs TRBV5-1 and TRBJ2-5; TRBD2 aligns across 8 bases. The junction had 6 bases not matched to a gene; V was cut back by 0 bases and J by 5 bases. Germline V lookup: CDR1 SGHRS, CDR2 YFSETQ. The CDR3 covers 15 residues. CDR3 protein: CASSLASGGWETQYF. Written as DNA, the CDR3 is TGCGCCAGCAGCTTGGCCAGCGGGGGTTGGGAGACCCAGTACTTC.

In its sample, this clonotype was seen many times. The chain links TRBV11-2 to TRBJ2-7; TRBD2 might be the D (5 bases). V was cut by 2 bases and J by 6 bases, with 20 bases left in between. Looked up from germline, CDR1 is SGHAT and CDR2 is FQNNGV. The CDR3 contains 16 residues. CDR3 residues: CASSLMVGMVGAEQYF. CDR3 DNA sequence: TGTGCCAGCAGCTTAATGGTCGGGATGGTGGGTGCCGAGCAGTACTTC.

This clonotype has at least ten counts. This chain joins TRBV20-1 and TRBJ1-5; 8 bases map to TRBD1. The CDR3 spans 15 residues. V trimming: 6 bases; J trimming: 3 bases; junction bases outside the gene matches: 10. In germline, CDR1 is DFQATT, CDR2 SNEGSKA (reference sequence). The CDR3 coding sequence is TGCAGTGCAATCCACTGGACAGGGAACAATCAGCCCCAGCATTTT. Protein sequence: CSAIHWTGNNQPQHF.

This clonotype was observed at least ten times. V is TRBV10-3 and J is TRBJ1-3; D not certain. In germline, CDR1 is ENHRY, CDR2 SYGVKD. This CDR3 has 13 amino acids. Trimming pared 5 bases from V and 0 bases from J, leaving 5 bases between. CDR3 sequence: CAISPSSGNTIYF. DNA of the CDR3: TGTGCCATCAGTCCCTCCTCTGGAAACACCATATATTTT.

The V call is TRBV15, the J call TRBJ2-3; 13 positions agree with TRBD2. The CDR3 extends over 17 amino acids. Germline values: CDR1 LNHNV, CDR2 YYDKDF (reference sequence). V trimming: 2 bases; J trimming: 10 bases; junction bases outside the gene matches: 12. CDR3 bases: TGTGCCACCAGCAGAACCGGACTAGCGGGAGATGGGTGGGCGCAGTATTTT. Translating gives CATSRTGLAGDGWAQYF.

This clonotype was detected ten times or more. The V call is TRBV18, the J call TRBJ1-2; D is ambiguous. The CDR3 runs to 16 residues. The germline V gene has CDR1 KGHSH and CDR2 LQKENI. V dropped 1 base and J dropped 0 bases, with 12 bases sitting between them. In nucleotides, the CDR3 is TGTGCCAGCTCACCACAGGACGGCATTTCTAACTATGGCTACACCTTC. It is translated as CASSPQDGISNYGYTF.

This clonotype was detected ten times or more. The J gene is TRBJ2-5, the V gene TRBV29-1; 7 nucleotides align to TRBD1. CDR3 length: 12 residues. The germline gives CDR1 SQVTM, CDR2 ANQGSEA. With V trimmed by 6 bases and J by 3 bases, 4 bases remained unmatched. The CDR3 DNA sequence: TGCAGCGTACCTACAGGGGAAGAGACCCAGTACTTC. As protein: CSVPTGEETQYF.

This clonotype was observed a few times. The gene calls are TRBV29-1 and TRBJ2-7; maybe TRBD1 (6 bases). V lost 6 bases to trimming and J lost 2 bases, with 14 bases between them. Germline CDR1 SQVTM, CDR2 ANQGSEA. The CDR3 spans 13 residues. The CDR3 DNA reads TGCAGCGTCCAGGGGATACTAACCTACGAGCAGTACTTC. Protein sequence: CSVQGILTYEQYF.

This clonotype has ten or more counts. The V and J genes are TRBV3-1 and TRBJ1-2, with 7 bases lining up with TRBD1. This CDR3 region has 17 residues. With V trimmed by 3 bases and J by 1 base, 11 bases remained unmatched. Germline V gene sequence: CDR1 LGHDT, CDR2 YNNKEL (reference sequence). In DNA form, the CDR3 reads TGTGCCAGCAGCCAGACCCCGGGACAGTGGAATAACTATGGCTACACCTTC. It specifies CASSQTPGQWNNYGYTF.

This chain links TRBV20-1 with TRBJ1-6; 7 nucleotides line up with TRBD1. V shed 6 bases and J 4 bases; nucleotides not matched to a gene: 9. Germline CDR1 DFQATT, CDR2 SNEGSKA (reference sequence). This CDR3 region has 15 residues. In DNA, the CDR3 is TGCAGTGCGACAGAGGGGGCGACATATAATTCACCCCTCCACTTT. Encoded protein: CSATEGATYNSPLHF.

This clonotype occurred many times. This chain links TRBV5-1 with TRBJ2-2, with D perhaps TRBD1 (6 bases). This CDR3 comprises 15 residues. The V and J ends lost 0 bases and 4 bases respectively, with 10 bases between them. Germline CDR1 reads SGHRS; CDR2 reads YFSETQ. CDR3 DNA sequence: TGCGCCAGCAGCTTGGCTCAGGGGCGCACCGGGGAGCTGTTTTTT. This translates into CASSLAQGRTGELFF.

This clonotype was seen repeatedly, ten times or more. V and J are TRBV5-1 and TRBJ2-3, with D perhaps TRBD1 or TRBD2 (5 bases each). The CDR3 contains 15 residues. Per the germline V gene, CDR1 is SGHRS and CDR2 is YFSETQ. Trimming stripped 0 bases from V and 0 bases from J, with 8 bases between. This CDR3 reads CASSLVGGSTDTQYF. Here the CDR3 DNA reads TGCGCCAGCAGCTTGGTTGGGGGAAGCACAGATACGCAGTATTTT.

In this sample, this clonotype turned up many times. V gene TRBV28 combines with J gene TRBJ1-2; 9 positions agree with TRBD1. Germline V gene data show CDR1 as MDHEN and CDR2 as SYDVKM. The J segment lost 8 bases and the V segment lost 5 bases, leaving 9 bases of the junction unmatched. This CDR3 is 14 amino acids long. CDR3 bases: TGTGCCAGCAGTCCGCCGGACAGGGGAGGCGGCTACACCTTC. It translates to CASSPPDRGGGYTF.

This clonotype was counted at least ten times. V is TRBV5-1 and J is TRBJ1-2, with TRBD1 matching 11 bases. Germline assignment: CDR1 SGHRS and CDR2 YFSETQ. With V trimmed by 0 bases and J by 1 base, 5 bases remained unmatched. CDR3 length equals 17 residues. CDR3 residues: CASSLGTGGAINYGYTF. For the CDR3, the DNA is TGCGCCAGCAGCTTGGGGACAGGGGGCGCGATTAACTATGGCTACACCTTC.

At least ten counts were recorded for this clonotype. The chain joins TRBV29-1 to TRBJ2-3, with TRBD1 identical over 7 bases. CDR1 and CDR2 from the germline V gene are SQVTM and ANQGSEA. This CDR3 has 12 amino acids. CDR3: CSHRGSTDTQYF. The DNA for the CDR3 is TGCAGTCACAGGGGAAGCACAGATACGCAGTATTTT.

This clonotype was detected ten times or more. The rearrangement joins TRBV7-9 to TRBJ1-6; no clear D gene. This CDR3 is built from 13 residues. The V and J ends lost 1 base and 8 bases respectively, with 6 bases between them. Germline lookup yields CDR1 SEHNR and CDR2 FQNEAQ (reference sequence). The CDR3 loop is CASSLVAHSPLHF. Written as DNA, the CDR3 is TGTGCCAGCAGCTTAGTCGCCCATTCACCCCTCCACTTT. The full variable domain, with the rest looked up from reference TRBV7-9 and TRBJ1-6, is DTGVSQNPRHKITKRGQNVTFRCDPISEHNRLYWYRQTLGQGPEFLTYFQNEAQLEKSRLLSDRFSAERPKGSFSTLEIQRTEQGDSAMYLCASSLVAHSPLHFGNGTRLTVT.

V gene TRBV29-1 combines with J gene TRBJ2-7; D is perhaps TRBD1 (6 bases). This CDR3 region has 15 residues. V gave up 6 bases and J gave up 0 bases, with 18 bases separating them. In germline, CDR1 is SQVTM, CDR2 ANQGSEA. In nucleotides, the CDR3 is TGCAGCGTACAAAGGGGGAGATCAAGCTCCTACGAGCAGTACTTC. Amino acids: CSVQRGRSSSYEQYF.

The rearrangement joins TRBV19 to TRBJ2-7; tentatively, D is TRBD1 (5 bases). This CDR3 has 14 amino acids. Germline V gene data show CDR1 as LNHDA and CDR2 as SQIVND (reference sequence). Between the trimmed V and J ends, which lost 7 bases and 4 bases, there was a span of 17 bases. The DNA of the CDR3 is TGTGCCAGTACCCCGGACAATCTGGGGTACGAGCAGTACTTC. It is translated as CASTPDNLGYEQYF.

This clonotype was seen a few times. The rearrangement links TRBV7-3 to TRBJ2-3, with a weak D call TRBD2 (5 bases). V lost 0 bases and J lost 1, with 5 bases in between. The CDR3 is made up of 14 amino acids. Germline CDR1 reads SGHTA; CDR2 reads FQGTGA. CDR3 amino acids: CASSLTGGTDTQYF. CDR3 nucleotides: TGTGCCAGCAGCTTAACCGGGGGCACAGATACGCAGTATTTT.

This clonotype has ten or more counts. The chain carries TRBV18 and TRBJ2-1; unclear D gene. Germline V gene lookup returns CDR1 KGHSH and CDR2 LQKENI. The CDR3 totals 13 residues. Trimming shortened V by 6 bases and J by 4 bases, and 10 bases separated the two germline ends. CDR3 nucleotides: TGTGCCAGCTCTCTTGGCCTTTACAATGAGCAGTTCTTC. Its protein product is CASSLGLYNEQFF.